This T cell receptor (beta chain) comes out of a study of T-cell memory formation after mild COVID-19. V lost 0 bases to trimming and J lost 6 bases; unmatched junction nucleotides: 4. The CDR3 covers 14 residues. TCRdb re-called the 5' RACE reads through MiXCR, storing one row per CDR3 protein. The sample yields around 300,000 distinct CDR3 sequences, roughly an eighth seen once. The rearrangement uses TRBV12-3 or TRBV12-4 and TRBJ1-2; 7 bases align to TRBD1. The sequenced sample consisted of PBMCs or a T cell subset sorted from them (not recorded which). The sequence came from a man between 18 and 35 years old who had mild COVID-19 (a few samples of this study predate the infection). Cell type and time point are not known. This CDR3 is CASSLAGTANGYTF. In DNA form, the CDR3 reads TGTGCCAGCAGTTTAGCCGGGACAGCTAATGGCTACACCTTC.